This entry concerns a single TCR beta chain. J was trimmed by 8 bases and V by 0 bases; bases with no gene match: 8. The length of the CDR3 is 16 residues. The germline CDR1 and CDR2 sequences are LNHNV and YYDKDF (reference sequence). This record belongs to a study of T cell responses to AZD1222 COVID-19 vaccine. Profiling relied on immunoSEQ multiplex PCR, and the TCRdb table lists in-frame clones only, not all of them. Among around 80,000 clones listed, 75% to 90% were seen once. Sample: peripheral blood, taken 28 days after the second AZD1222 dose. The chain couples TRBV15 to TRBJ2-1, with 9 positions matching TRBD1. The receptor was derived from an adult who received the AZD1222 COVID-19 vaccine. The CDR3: CATSREPGTGFYEQFF. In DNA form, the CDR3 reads TGTGCCACCAGCAGAGAACCCGGGACAGGGTTCTATGAGCAGTTCTTC.